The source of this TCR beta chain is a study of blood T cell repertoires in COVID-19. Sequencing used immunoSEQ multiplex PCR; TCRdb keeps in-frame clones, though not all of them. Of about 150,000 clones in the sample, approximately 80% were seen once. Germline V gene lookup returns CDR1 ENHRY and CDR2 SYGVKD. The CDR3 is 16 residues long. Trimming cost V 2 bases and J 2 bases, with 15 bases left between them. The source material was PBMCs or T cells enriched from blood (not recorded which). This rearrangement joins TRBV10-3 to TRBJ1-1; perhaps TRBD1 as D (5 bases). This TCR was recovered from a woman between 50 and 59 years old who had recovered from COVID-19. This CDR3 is CAISELQGGFNTEAFF. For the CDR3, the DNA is TGTGCCATCAGTGAGCTTCAGGGCGGATTTAACACTGAAGCTTTCTTT.